What follows are 27 T cell receptor beta chains derived from one specimen sequenced in a study of cytomegalovirus exposure and HLA in healthy donors (TCRdb year 2017). The library was made by the immunoSEQ multiplex PCR assay. The multiplex PCR relied on a mix of 60 forward primers for TCR Vbeta segments and 13 reverse primers for TCR Jbeta segments. TCRdb limited this immuneACCESS table to in-frame rearrangements with V and J called. A share of clones is missing; checked studies link under half to unresolved V genes, and the rest is unexplained. The sample contains fewer than 85,000 clones, around 70% of them found a single time. Together, the top ten hold around 10% of the sample. Sequencing input: PBMCs. These receptors came from a woman aged 40-49 years in good health and CMV-seropositive.

J is TRBJ2-5 and V is TRBV30; TRBD1 matches at 9 bases. The J call is doubtful: the DNA matches TRBJ2-7 better. Germline values: CDR1 GTSNPN, CDR2 SVGIG (reference sequence). The CDR3 is 12 amino acids. CDR3 in amino acids: CAWETGGREQYF. The CDR3 DNA reads as TGTGCCTGGGAGACAGGGGGACGCGAGCAGTACTTC.

Only a few counts were recorded for this clone. V and J are TRBV28 and TRBJ1-1; D is unresolved. CDR3 length: 11 residues. Germline CDR1 MDHEN, CDR2 SYDVKM. Trimming shortened V by 2 bases and J by 7 bases, and 5 bases separated the two germline ends. The CDR3 loop is CASSLTSEAFF. The CDR3 nucleotides are TGTGCCAGCAGTTTAACGAGTGAAGCTTTCTTT.

The rearrangement uses TRBV14 and TRBJ2-1; 12 bases fit TRBD2. The junction had 9 bases not matched to a gene; V was cut back by 0 bases and J by 15 bases. This CDR3 has 15 residues. CDR1 is SGHDN, CDR2 FVKESK, per germline. The CDR3 spells CASSQDTSSGRATFF. DNA for the CDR3: TGTGCCAGCAGCCAAGATACGTCTAGCGGGAGGGCCACGTTCTTC.

The gene calls are TRBV28 and TRBJ1-3; tentatively, D is TRBD1 (6 bases). This CDR3 has 15 amino acids. The germline V and J ends were trimmed by 1 base and 2 bases, with 9 bases remaining between them. Germline V gene data show CDR1 as MDHEN and CDR2 as SYDVKM. DNA of the CDR3: TGTGCCAGCAGTTTATTCGAGGGGGCTGGAAACACCATATATTTT. The encoded protein is CASSLFEGAGNTIYF.

The rearrangement links TRBV7-2 to TRBJ2-1; 7 bases match TRBD1. The CDR3 loop spans 16 amino acids. The junction had 14 bases not matched to a gene; V was cut back by 8 bases and J by 4 bases. Germline CDR1 is SGHTA and CDR2 is FQGNSA. In nucleotides, the CDR3 is TGTGCCAGCCGCGGCCCACAGGAACAGGGGTACAATGAGCAGTTCTTC. It yields the protein CASRGPQEQGYNEQFF.

The rearrangement links TRBV6-5 to TRBJ2-3; 11 bases align to TRBD2. CDR1 is MNHEY, CDR2 SVGAGI, per germline. With V trimmed by 2 bases and J by 3 bases, 4 bases remained unmatched. The CDR3 is 16 residues long. This CDR3 reads CASSYDSGRVTDTQYF. In DNA form, the CDR3 reads TGTGCCAGCAGTTACGATAGCGGGAGGGTGACAGATACGCAGTATTTT.

CDR3 amino acids: CASSLTGEYGYTF. The CDR3 DNA reads as TGTGCCAGCAGCCTGACAGGGGAGTATGGCTACACCTTC. The chain uses TRBV5-6 and TRBJ1-2, with 8 bases lining up with TRBD1. The CDR3 is 13 residues long. Losses at the gene ends were 4 bases for V and 5 bases for J; bases not matched to a gene: 4. Per the germline V gene, CDR1 is SGHDT and CDR2 is YYEEEE.

As to this clone: The same CDR3 also results from other DNA sequences found in this sample. The chain is built from TRBV2 and TRBJ2-1; D gene uncertain. The CDR3 extends over 12 amino acids. With 3 bases removed from V and 9 bases from J, the gap between germline ends came to 9 bases. CDR1 is SNHLY and CDR2 is FYNNEI in the germline V gene. The CDR3 coding sequence is TGTGCCAGCAGTGAGGAGCGAGGTGAGCAGTTCTTC. Protein product: CASSEERGEQFF.

The chain combines TRBV2 with TRBJ2-7, with a weak D call TRBD1 (7 bases). The CDR3 totals 11 residues. From germline, CDR1 is SNHLY and CDR2 FYNNEI. CDR3 residues: CVQGGGYEQYF. DNA for the CDR3: TGTGTTCAGGGGGGCGGCTACGAGCAGTACTTC.

The V gene is TRBV4-1, the J gene TRBJ2-1; 11 positions agree with TRBD1. The junction had 9 bases not matched to a gene; V was cut back by 3 bases and J by 8 bases. This CDR3 region has 16 residues. CDR1 is MGHRA, CDR2 YSYEKL, per germline. This CDR3 reads CASSHPSGTGGYEQFF. The CDR3 nucleotides read TGCGCCAGCAGCCATCCCTCGGGGACAGGGGGTTATGAGCAGTTCTTC.

The CDR3 sequence is CASSYSISGGTEAFF. CDR3 nucleotide sequence: TGTGCCAGCAGTTACTCGATTTCAGGGGGCACTGAAGCTTTCTTT. The V gene is TRBV6-5, the J gene TRBJ1-1; 7 bases fit TRBD1. This CDR3 is built from 15 residues. V lost 0 bases to trimming and J lost 4 bases; unmatched junction nucleotides: 5. Germline V gene data show CDR1 as MNHEY and CDR2 as SVGAGI.

The chain combines TRBV25-1 with TRBJ2-7, with D maybe TRBD1 (6 bases). V lost 1 base to trimming and J lost 6 bases, with 19 bases between them. The CDR3 totals 16 residues. Germline loops: CDR1 MGHDK, CDR2 SYGVNS. The CDR3: CASSESGAGPFFEQYF. In DNA form, the CDR3 reads TGTGCCAGCAGTGAATCAGGGGCAGGGCCCTTCTTCGAGCAGTACTTC.

The chain combines TRBV5-1 with TRBJ2-5, with 7 nucleotides matching TRBD1. Losses at the gene ends were 5 bases for V and 5 bases for J; bases not matched to a gene: 12. Germline lookup yields CDR1 SGHRS and CDR2 YFSETQ. The CDR3 has 15 amino acids. CDR3 loop: CASRYLGTAKETQYF. The CDR3 DNA is TGCGCCAGCAGGTACTTGGGGACAGCCAAGGAGACCCAGTACTTC.

The chain employs TRBV29-1 and TRBJ1-1; TRBD1 is a possible D gene (5 bases). Per germline, CDR1 SQVTM and CDR2 ANQGSEA. The germline V and J ends were trimmed by 2 bases and 4 bases, with 14 bases remaining between them. The CDR3 is 14 amino acids. In nucleotides, the CDR3 is TGCAGCGTTGAAAAAGGCGGGGGGTCCACTGAAGCTTTCTTT. Encoded protein: CSVEKGGGSTEAFF.

This chain connects TRBV5-1 to TRBJ2-1; no clear D. The CDR3 is 13 residues long. The ends were cut back, 7 bases at V and 2 bases at J, with 10 bases in the middle. Germline CDR1 is SGHRS and CDR2 is YFSETQ. Here the CDR3 reads CASQETAYNEQFF. For the CDR3, the DNA is TGCGCCAGCCAAGAAACAGCCTACAATGAGCAGTTCTTC.

The J gene is TRBJ2-7, the V gene TRBV6-6, with 14 bases aligning to TRBD2. This CDR3 contains 15 residues. V trimming: 6 bases; J trimming: 6 bases; junction bases outside the gene matches: 7. Germline CDR1 is MNHNY and CDR2 is SVGAGI (reference sequence). This chain's CDR3 is CASSTGLAGAGEQYF. In DNA, the CDR3 is TGTGCCAGCAGCACGGGACTAGCGGGAGCCGGCGAGCAGTACTTC.

This rearrangement joins TRBV7-8 to TRBJ2-1; TRBD1 matches 9 bases. Germline V lookup: CDR1 SGHVS, CDR2 FQNEAQ. The CDR3 has 13 amino acids. Trimming took 8 bases from V and 6 from J; bases not matched to a gene: 5. CDR3 region: CASGQGTGNEQFF. CDR3 in DNA: TGTGCCAGCGGACAGGGGACAGGCAATGAGCAGTTCTTC.

The rearrangement uses TRBV28 and TRBJ1-4; 8 nucleotides align to TRBD1. The CDR3 length is 15 residues. V was clipped by 1 base and J by 6 bases; unmatched bases: 4. Germline lookup yields CDR1 MDHEN and CDR2 SYDVKM. The CDR3: CASSLSTGEDEKLFF. The CDR3 nucleotides read TGTGCCAGCAGTTTATCGACAGGGGAGGATGAAAAACTGTTTTTT.

The chain employs TRBV27 and TRBJ2-1, with 12 bases lining up with TRBD2. CDR1 MNHEY and CDR2 SMNVEV come from the germline V gene (reference sequence). Trimming at V came to 2 bases and at J to 5 bases, leaving 10 bases not matched to a gene. This CDR3 is 18 amino acids long. The CDR3 coding sequence is TGTGCCAGCAGTTTACGGCCCCCCGCTAGCGGGAGGGACAATGAGCAGTTCTTC. The encoded protein is CASSLRPPASGRDNEQFF.

This chain links TRBV27 with TRBJ1-2, with 10 bases fitting TRBD1. Per germline, CDR1 MNHEY and CDR2 SMNVEV (reference sequence). This CDR3 is 16 amino acids long. The V and J ends lost 5 bases and 4 bases, in that order; junction bases with no gene match: 10. For the CDR3, the DNA is TGTGCCAGCAGTCTAATAGGGGGACAGGGGACCTATGGCTACACCTTC. It translates to CASSLIGGQGTYGYTF.

This clone was detected ten times or more. J is TRBJ2-1 and V is TRBV7-8; 11 bases match TRBD2. There are 15 residues in the CDR3. The V gene's germline CDR1 is SGHVS and CDR2 FQNEAQ. The V segment lost 7 bases and the J segment 9 bases; nucleotides outside the gene matches: 11. The CDR3 reads CASTTSGSLGGEQFF. The CDR3 nucleotides read TGTGCCAGCACAACTAGCGGGAGTTTGGGAGGTGAGCAGTTCTTC.

The rearrangement uses TRBV4-1 and TRBJ1-5, with D possibly matching TRBD1 (5 bases). Trimming took 1 base from V and 1 from J, leaving 17 bases between them. Germline V lookup: CDR1 MGHRA, CDR2 YSYEKL. The CDR3 has 18 residues. The CDR3 DNA sequence: TGCGCCAGCAGCCAAGGGGTCCAGGGAGGAGGAAGCAATCAGCCCCAGCATTTT. Translation gives CASSQGVQGGGSNQPQHF.

The chain recombines TRBV28 with TRBJ1-4; the D gene is possibly TRBD1 (5 bases). The CDR3 consists of 11 residues. Germline CDR1 MDHEN, CDR2 SYDVKM. V lost 6 bases and J 7 bases, leaving 6 bases between the germline ends. Here the CDR3 DNA reads TGTGCCAGCAGGGGGCTTGAAAAACTGTTTTTT. Its translation: CASRGLEKLFF.

CDR3 protein: CASSDLVSRGEQYF. In DNA form, the CDR3 reads TGTGCCAGCAGTGATCTGGTCAGCCGGGGCGAGCAGTACTTC. This chain connects TRBV2 to TRBJ2-7, with D possibly TRBD2 on 5 matching bases. This CDR3 spans 14 amino acids. V was shortened by 3 bases and J by 6 bases, with 15 bases between the two germline ends. The germline gives CDR1 SNHLY, CDR2 FYNNEI.

The chain links TRBV6-6 to TRBJ2-3; no clear D. The CDR3 contains 14 residues. Between the trimmed V and J ends, which lost 5 bases and 4 bases, there was a span of 13 bases. CDR1 is MNHNY and CDR2 is SVGAGI in the germline V gene (reference sequence). The CDR3 nucleotides read TGTGCCAGCAGTCCGCGGCTAGTACCAGATACGCAGTATTTT. As protein: CASSPRLVPDTQYF.

This clone was seen a few times. Relative to the germline gene, one junction end is altered; a read error may explain this. The rearrangement joins TRBV4-1 to TRBJ2-3; D might be TRBD2 (5 bases). The CDR3 contains 10 residues. In germline, CDR1 is MGHRA, CDR2 YSYEKL. The CDR3 nucleotides read TGTCCGGGGAGCACAGATACGCAGTATTTT. Translated: CPGSTDTQYF.

This clone was seen a few times. The chain recombines TRBV2 with TRBJ1-5; D uncertain. From germline, CDR1 is SNHLY and CDR2 FYNNEI. V dropped 8 bases and J dropped 3 bases, with 17 bases sitting between them. CDR3 length: 15 residues. In DNA, the CDR3 is TGTGCCAGCGATACTCCGCAGGAAAACAATCAGCCCCAGCATTTT. This translates into CASDTPQENNQPQHF. Full variable domain (remainder filled in from reference TRBV2 and TRBJ1-5): EPEVTQTPSHQVTQMGQEVILRCVPISNHLYFYWYRQILGQKVEFLVSFYNNEISEKSEIFDDQFSVERPDGSNFTLKIRSTKLEDSAMYFCASDTPQENNQPQHFGDGTRLSIL.